This T cell receptor beta chain stems from a study of T cell responses to AZD1222 COVID-19 vaccine. The data were produced by immunoSEQ multiplex PCR, yet TCRdb's version contains in-frame clones alone and is incomplete. The table includes around 150,000 clones, 70% to 90% detected once. The germline V gene encodes CDR1 SGHVS and CDR2 FNYEAQ. Between the trimmed V and J ends, which lost 7 bases and 0 bases, there was a span of 18 bases. This CDR3 has 16 residues. On this clone: Its matching antigen is unknown.

Study findings and constraints: Possibly, clonal diversity was underestimated; donors were largely white British and included more females. Only six individuals given AZD1222 were seropositive at baseline. It was only after the peak T cell response that any repertoires were sampled.

The chain uses TRBV7-6 and TRBJ1-1; no firm D call. This sequence originates from an adult in good health. The sample here was peripheral blood, taken on day 0 of AZD1222 vaccination. The CDR3 DNA follows: TGTGCCAGCACCATGGATTGGAGTCCCATGAACACTGAAGCTTTCTTT. It encodes CASTMDWSPMNTEAFF.